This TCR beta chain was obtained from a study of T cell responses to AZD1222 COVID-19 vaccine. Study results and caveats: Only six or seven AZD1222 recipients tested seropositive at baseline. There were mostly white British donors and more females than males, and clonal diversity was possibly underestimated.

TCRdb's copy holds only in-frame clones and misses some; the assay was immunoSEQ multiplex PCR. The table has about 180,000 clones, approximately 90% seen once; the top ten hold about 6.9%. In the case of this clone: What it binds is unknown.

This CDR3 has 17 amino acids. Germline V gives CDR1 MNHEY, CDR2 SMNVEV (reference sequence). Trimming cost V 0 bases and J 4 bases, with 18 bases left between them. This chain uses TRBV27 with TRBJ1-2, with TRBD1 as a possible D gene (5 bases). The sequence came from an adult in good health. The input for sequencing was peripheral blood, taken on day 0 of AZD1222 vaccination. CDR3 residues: CASSLSEGLSSPYGYTF. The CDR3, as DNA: TGTGCCAGCAGTTTATCAGAGGGACTGTCCTCCCCCTATGGCTACACCTTC.